This TCR beta chain was identified during a study of shared clonotypes between healthy human individuals. Naive-designated CD8 cells lacked CD45RO, were positively enriched for CCR7, and omitted terminally differentiated effector memory CD45RA+ cells. On sorted subsets, replicate PCRs used about 0.2 ug DNA, or some 28,000 T cell genomes. Measured with immunoSEQ multiplex PCR; TCRdb has only the in-frame clones, and not every one. This table holds roughly 770,000 clones, 96% found once. CDR1 and CDR2 from the germline V gene are SGHTA and FQGNSA. Trimming removed 4 bases at V and 6 bases at J, with 12 bases between. This CDR3 is built from 14 residues.

The chain carries TRBV7-2 and TRBJ2-2; D not resolved. The sequencing input was naive CD8+ T cells sorted from blood. The source is a man under 40 in good health. The CDR3 region has the DNA TGTGCCAGCAGCTCCGATCGGATCCCCGGGGAGCTGTTTTTT. It translates to CASSSDRIPGELFF.